The sample holds a few counts of the clone carrying this TCR beta chain. As originally analysed: Estimated nucleated cell counts came from reference gene primer amplification. Using immunoSEQ multiplex PCR, the repertoire was profiled, and TCRdb retains in-frame clones only, with some absent. The V and J calls and clone size come from that table; D and trimming were worked out from the DNA. The sample has approximately 500,000 clones, approximately 85% seen once. With V trimmed by 3 bases and J by 4 bases, 2 bases remained unmatched. This CDR3 region has 13 residues. Germline V lookup: CDR1 DFQATT, CDR2 SNEGSKA (reference sequence). This sample was included in a study of blood T cell repertoires in COVID-19. Study at large: Collection of acute and convalescent COVID-19 samples took place in the United States, Italy and Spain. Nucleic acid was either cDNA or gDNA, and it came from T cells, B-cell-depleted T cells, or PBMCs.

The source is a human donor in a cohort sampled during active COVID-19. The source material was peripheral blood. The chain uses TRBV20-1 and TRBJ1-1; 10 positions match TRBD1. This CDR3 is CSASGQGVTEAFF. In nucleotides, the CDR3 is TGCAGTGCTAGTGGACAGGGGGTCACTGAAGCTTTCTTT.